Shown below are 5 T cell receptor beta chains from a single sample sequenced in a study of T cell responses to AZD1222 COVID-19 vaccine. The repertoire was sequenced with immunoSEQ multiplex PCR; TCRdb's copy has only in-frame clones and lacks some. The sample carries under 130,000 clones, about 87% recorded once. Sequenced material: peripheral blood, taken on day 0 of AZD1222 vaccination. Source of these receptors: an adult in good health.

This sequence joins TRBV10-3 and TRBJ2-3; tentatively, D is TRBD1 or TRBD2 (5 bases each). The V end was cut by 8 bases, the J end by 0 bases, with 12 bases between. Germline assignment: CDR1 ENHRY and CDR2 SYGVKD. The CDR3 sequence is 14 residues long. The CDR3 loop is CAIAGTASTDTQYF. In DNA, the CDR3 is TGTGCCATCGCCGGGACCGCTAGCACAGATACGCAGTATTTT.

J is TRBJ1-6 and V is TRBV4-3, with D uncertain. V shed 4 bases and J shed 6 bases, with 4 bases lying between them. CDR1 is LGHNA, CDR2 YSLEER, per germline. The CDR3 runs to 12 residues. CDR3 protein: CASSLFNSPLHF. Here the CDR3 DNA reads TGCGCCAGCAGCCTCTTTAATTCACCCCTCCACTTT.

The rearrangement joins TRBV11-2 to TRBJ1-1, with a weak D call TRBD1 (5 bases). V dropped 1 base and J dropped 6 bases, with 6 bases sitting between them. Germline CDR1 is SGHAT and CDR2 is FQNNGV. The CDR3 contains 12 residues. This CDR3 reads CASSLGGPEAFF. CDR3 nucleotides: TGTGCCAGCAGCTTAGGGGGCCCTGAAGCTTTCTTT.

With regard to this clone: The same CDR3 can be traced to other DNA sequences in this sample. The gene calls are TRBV10-3 and TRBJ2-3, with D unclear. The CDR3 covers 13 residues. The ends were cut back, 0 bases at V and 1 base at J, with 2 bases in the middle. Germline CDR1 reads ENHRY; CDR2 reads SYGVKD. CDR3 sequence: CAISESGTDTQYF. As DNA, the CDR3 is TGTGCCATCAGTGAGTCGGGCACAGATACGCAGTATTTT.

The V call is TRBV19, the J call TRBJ2-2, with D possibly TRBD1 on 6 matching bases. Trimming took off 6 bases at V and 4 bases at J, with 6 bases between the two ends. The CDR3 consists of 12 residues. CDR1 LNHDA and CDR2 SQIVND come from the germline V gene (reference sequence). This chain's CDR3 is CASRQGTGELFF. Written as DNA, the CDR3 is TGTGCCAGTAGACAGGGCACCGGGGAGCTGTTTTTT.